The present entry profiles one T cell receptor beta chain with its context. These data are taken from a study of blood T cell repertoires in COVID-19. Background on the study: PBMCs, B-cell-depleted T cells, or T cells provided the cDNA or gDNA that made up the material.

Donors in Cohort 3 who had recovered were those with two negative PCRs, healthcare professional clearance, or resolution of their symptoms. Germline V gene data show CDR1 as SGHRS and CDR2 as YFSETQ. V was pared by 2 bases and J by 1 base, with 12 bases of the junction left unmatched. The CDR3 runs 18 residues. Only in-frame clones appear in the TCRdb table, and some are missing; sequencing was by immunoSEQ multiplex PCR. The sample shows around 300,000 clones, 75% to 90% of them seen only once. The V gene is TRBV5-1, the J gene TRBJ2-3, with 8 nucleotides matching TRBD1. This TCR came from a woman aged 18 to 35 who had recovered from COVID-19. The material sequenced was PBMCs or T cells enriched from blood (not recorded which). In nucleotides, the CDR3 is TGCGCCAGCAGCTTTAACTTGCAGGGGGCGGGTGGCACAGATACGCAGTATTTT. This encodes CASSFNLQGAGGTDTQYF.